Below, one TCR beta chain is given with its context. Antigen specificity is unknown. The data were obtained in a study of T cell responses to AZD1222 COVID-19 vaccine. Study-level information: Second-dose recipients at about 4 or about 12 weeks were treated as one pooled group. Study-wide findings and caveats: Donors were mostly white British, more females; clonal diversity possibly underestimated. Nearly half of unique spike-specific TCRs reportedly avoided B.1.351 and B.1.1.7 mutated regions.

The assay was immunoSEQ multiplex PCR, and TCRdb's table has in-frame clones only and misses some. The sample shows 180,000 or so clones, roughly 94% of them seen only once. The source was peripheral blood, collected on day 0 of AZD1222 vaccination. This receptor was taken from an adult in good health.

The CDR3 is CASSLPGSQTNYGYTF. DNA of the CDR3: TGTGCCAGCAGTTTGCCCGGGTCCCAGACTAACTATGGCTACACCTTC. The gene calls are TRBV28 and TRBJ1-2; no firm D call. Germline values: CDR1 MDHEN, CDR2 SYDVKM. V was cut by 3 bases and J by 0 bases, with 14 bases left in between. The CDR3 has 16 amino acids.